The clone carrying this TCR beta chain was picked up a small number of times. Only in-frame clones appear in the TCRdb table, and some are missing; sequencing was by immunoSEQ multiplex PCR. The sample lists about 150,000 clones, 70% to 85% occurring once. This sample was taken from a study of blood T cell repertoires in COVID-19. Study context: Specimens from acute and convalescent COVID-19 originated in the United States, Italy and Spain.

The V and J ends lost 5 bases and 3 bases, in that order; junction bases with no gene match: 9. CDR3 size: 14 residues. Germline V gene data show CDR1 as GTSNPN and CDR2 as SVGIG (reference sequence). The clonotype was recovered from an older woman with acute or convalescent COVID-19. The source material was peripheral blood. The chain has TRBV30 and TRBJ2-5, with 7 bases fitting TRBD2. DNA of the CDR3: TGTGCCTGGTGCCCCGGGGGGAGGGAAGAGACCCAGTACTTC. It yields the protein CAWCPGGREETQYF.